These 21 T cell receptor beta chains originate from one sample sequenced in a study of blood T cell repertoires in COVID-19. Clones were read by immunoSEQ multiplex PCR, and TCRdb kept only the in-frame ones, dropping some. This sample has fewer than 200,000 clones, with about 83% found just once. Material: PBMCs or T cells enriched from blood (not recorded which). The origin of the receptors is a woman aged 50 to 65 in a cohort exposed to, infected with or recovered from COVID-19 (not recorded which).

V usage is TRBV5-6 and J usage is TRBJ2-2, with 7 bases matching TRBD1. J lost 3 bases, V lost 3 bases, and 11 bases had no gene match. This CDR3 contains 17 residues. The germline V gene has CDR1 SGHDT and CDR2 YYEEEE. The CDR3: CASSYIIQGVDTGELFF. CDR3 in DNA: TGTGCCAGCAGCTACATAATCCAGGGGGTCGACACCGGGGAGCTGTTTTTT.

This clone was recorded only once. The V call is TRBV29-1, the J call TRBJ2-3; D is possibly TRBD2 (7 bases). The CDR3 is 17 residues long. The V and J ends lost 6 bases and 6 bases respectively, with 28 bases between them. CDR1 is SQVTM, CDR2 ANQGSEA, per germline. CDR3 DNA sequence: TGCAGCGTCGGAGGGGGGAGACTAGCAGTAGGAGGGGATACGCAGTATTTT. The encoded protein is CSVGGGRLAVGGDTQYF.

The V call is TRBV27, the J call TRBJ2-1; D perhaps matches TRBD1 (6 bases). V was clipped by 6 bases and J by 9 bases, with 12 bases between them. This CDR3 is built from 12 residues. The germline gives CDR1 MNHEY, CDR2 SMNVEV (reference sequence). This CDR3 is CASRPTRGEQFF. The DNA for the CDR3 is TGTGCCAGCAGACCCACCAGGGGTGAGCAGTTCTTC.

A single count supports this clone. In DNA, the CDR3 is TGCAGCGTTGGGGGCAGATCAGACACTGAAGCTTTCTTT. Translating it yields CSVGGRSDTEAFF. The chain carries TRBV29-1 and TRBJ1-1; tentative D call: TRBD1 (5 bases). The V gene's germline CDR1 is SQVTM and CDR2 ANQGSEA. The CDR3 totals 13 residues. V was clipped by 4 bases and J by 3 bases, with 12 bases between them.

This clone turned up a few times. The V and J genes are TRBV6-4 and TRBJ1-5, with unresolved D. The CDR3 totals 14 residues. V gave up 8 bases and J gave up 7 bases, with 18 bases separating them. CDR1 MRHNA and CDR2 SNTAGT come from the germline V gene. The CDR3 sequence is CASAPEGLGQPQHF. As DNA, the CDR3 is TGTGCCAGCGCCCCGGAGGGCCTGGGGCAGCCCCAGCATTTT.

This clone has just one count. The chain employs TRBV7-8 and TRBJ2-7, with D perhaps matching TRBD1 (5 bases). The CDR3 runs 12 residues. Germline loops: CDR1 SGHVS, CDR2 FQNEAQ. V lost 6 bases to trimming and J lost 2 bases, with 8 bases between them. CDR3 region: CASRGETYEQYF. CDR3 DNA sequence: TGTGCCAGCAGAGGGGAAACCTACGAGCAGTACTTC.

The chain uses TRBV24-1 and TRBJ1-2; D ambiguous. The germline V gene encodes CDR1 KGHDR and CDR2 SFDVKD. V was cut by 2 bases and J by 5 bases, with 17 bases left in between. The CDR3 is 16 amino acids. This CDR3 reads CATSDSLLTGGYGYTF. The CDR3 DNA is TGTGCCACCAGTGATTCCCTCCTGACGGGAGGTTATGGCTACACCTTC.

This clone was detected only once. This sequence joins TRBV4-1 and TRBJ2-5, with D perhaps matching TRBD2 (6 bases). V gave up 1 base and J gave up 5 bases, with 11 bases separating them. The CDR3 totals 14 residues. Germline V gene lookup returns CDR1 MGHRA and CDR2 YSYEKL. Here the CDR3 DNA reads TGCGCCAGCAGCCAAGGGGACTGGGGCGAGACCCAGTACTTC. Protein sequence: CASSQGDWGETQYF.

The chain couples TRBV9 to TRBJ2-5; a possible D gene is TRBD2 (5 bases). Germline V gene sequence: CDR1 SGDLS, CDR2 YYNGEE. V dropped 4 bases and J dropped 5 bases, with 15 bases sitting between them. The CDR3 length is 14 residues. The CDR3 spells CASSPLVRRETQYF. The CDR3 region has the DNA TGTGCCAGCAGCCCCCTAGTTAGGAGGGAGACCCAGTACTTC.

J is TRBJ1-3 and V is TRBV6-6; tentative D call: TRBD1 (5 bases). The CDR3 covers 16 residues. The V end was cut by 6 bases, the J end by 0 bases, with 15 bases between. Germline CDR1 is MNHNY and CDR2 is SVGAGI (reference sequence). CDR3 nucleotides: TGTGCCAGCAGCTTCGGGACTCCGAGCTCTGGAAACACCATATATTTT. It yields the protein CASSFGTPSSGNTIYF.

The CDR3 DNA is TGTGCCAGCAGCCGGACAGATAGCACAGATACGCAGTATTTT. Its translation is CASSRTDSTDTQYF. The chain recombines TRBV7-6 with TRBJ2-3; D perhaps matches TRBD1 (6 bases). This CDR3 region has 14 residues. Germline-derived CDR1 and CDR2 are SGHVS and FNYEAQ. V was shortened by 5 bases and J by 0 bases, with 9 bases between the two germline ends.

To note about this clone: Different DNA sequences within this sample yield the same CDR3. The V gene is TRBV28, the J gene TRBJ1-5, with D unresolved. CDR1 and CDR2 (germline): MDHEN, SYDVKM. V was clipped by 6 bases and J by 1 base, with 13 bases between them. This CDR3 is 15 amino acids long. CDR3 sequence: CASRAQGVSNQPQHF. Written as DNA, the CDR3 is TGTGCCAGCAGGGCTCAAGGAGTCAGCAATCAGCCCCAGCATTTT.

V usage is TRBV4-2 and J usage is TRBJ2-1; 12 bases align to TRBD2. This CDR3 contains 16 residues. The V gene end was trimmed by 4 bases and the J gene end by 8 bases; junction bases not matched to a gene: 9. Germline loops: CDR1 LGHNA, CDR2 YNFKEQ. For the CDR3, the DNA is TGTGCCAGCAGCCTCCGGACTAGCGGGGCCAGACATGAGCAGTTCTTC. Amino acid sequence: CASSLRTSGARHEQFF.

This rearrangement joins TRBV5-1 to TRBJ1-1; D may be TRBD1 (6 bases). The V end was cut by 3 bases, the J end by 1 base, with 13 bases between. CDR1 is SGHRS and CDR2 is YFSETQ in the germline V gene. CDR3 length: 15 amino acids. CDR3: CASSYRVSQNTEAFF. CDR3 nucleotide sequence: TGCGCCAGCAGCTACAGGGTTTCCCAGAACACTGAAGCTTTCTTT.

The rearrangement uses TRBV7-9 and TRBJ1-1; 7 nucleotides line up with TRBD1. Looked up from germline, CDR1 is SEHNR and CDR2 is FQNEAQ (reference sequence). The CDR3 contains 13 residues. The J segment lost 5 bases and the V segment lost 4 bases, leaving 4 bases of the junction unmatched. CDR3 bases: TGTGCCAGCAGCTGGGAGACAGGGACTGAAGCTTTCTTT. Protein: CASSWETGTEAFF.

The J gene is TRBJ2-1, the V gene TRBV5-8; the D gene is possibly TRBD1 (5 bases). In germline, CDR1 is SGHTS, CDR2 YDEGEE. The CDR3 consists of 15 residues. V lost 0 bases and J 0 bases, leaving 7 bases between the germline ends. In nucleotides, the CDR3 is TGTGCCAGCAGCTTGGATCAGGGCTCCTACAATGAGCAGTTCTTC. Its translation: CASSLDQGSYNEQFF.

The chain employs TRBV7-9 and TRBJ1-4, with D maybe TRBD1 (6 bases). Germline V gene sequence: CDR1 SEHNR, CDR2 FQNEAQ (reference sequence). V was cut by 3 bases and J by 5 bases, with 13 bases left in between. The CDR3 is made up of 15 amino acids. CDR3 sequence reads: CASSFIQGRNEKLFF. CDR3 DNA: TGTGCCAGCAGCTTCATTCAGGGGCGAAATGAAAAACTGTTTTTT.

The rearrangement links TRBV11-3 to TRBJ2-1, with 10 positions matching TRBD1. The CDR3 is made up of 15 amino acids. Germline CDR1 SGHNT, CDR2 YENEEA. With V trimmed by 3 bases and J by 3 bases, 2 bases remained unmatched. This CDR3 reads CASSFGTGDYNEQFF. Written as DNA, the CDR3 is TGTGCCAGCAGCTTCGGGACAGGGGACTACAATGAGCAGTTCTTC.

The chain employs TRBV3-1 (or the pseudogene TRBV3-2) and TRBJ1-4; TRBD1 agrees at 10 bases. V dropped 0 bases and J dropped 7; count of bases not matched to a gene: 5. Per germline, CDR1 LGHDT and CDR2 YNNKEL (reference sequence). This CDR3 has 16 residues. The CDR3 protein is CASSQDRQGASEKLFF. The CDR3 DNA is TGTGCCAGCAGCCAAGACAGACAGGGGGCGAGTGAAAAACTGTTTTTT.

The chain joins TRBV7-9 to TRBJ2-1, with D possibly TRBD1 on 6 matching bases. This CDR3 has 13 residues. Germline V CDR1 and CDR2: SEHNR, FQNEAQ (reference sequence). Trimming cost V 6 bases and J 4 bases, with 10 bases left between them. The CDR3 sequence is CASSNREYNEQFF. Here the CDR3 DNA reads TGTGCCAGCAGTAACAGGGAATACAATGAGCAGTTCTTC.

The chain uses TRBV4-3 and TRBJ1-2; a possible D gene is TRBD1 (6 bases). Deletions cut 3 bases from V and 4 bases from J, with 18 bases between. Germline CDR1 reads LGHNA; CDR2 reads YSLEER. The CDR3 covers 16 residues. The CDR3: CASSQGLPDRSYGYTF. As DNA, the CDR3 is TGCGCCAGCAGCCAGGGACTACCCGACAGGAGCTATGGCTACACCTTC.